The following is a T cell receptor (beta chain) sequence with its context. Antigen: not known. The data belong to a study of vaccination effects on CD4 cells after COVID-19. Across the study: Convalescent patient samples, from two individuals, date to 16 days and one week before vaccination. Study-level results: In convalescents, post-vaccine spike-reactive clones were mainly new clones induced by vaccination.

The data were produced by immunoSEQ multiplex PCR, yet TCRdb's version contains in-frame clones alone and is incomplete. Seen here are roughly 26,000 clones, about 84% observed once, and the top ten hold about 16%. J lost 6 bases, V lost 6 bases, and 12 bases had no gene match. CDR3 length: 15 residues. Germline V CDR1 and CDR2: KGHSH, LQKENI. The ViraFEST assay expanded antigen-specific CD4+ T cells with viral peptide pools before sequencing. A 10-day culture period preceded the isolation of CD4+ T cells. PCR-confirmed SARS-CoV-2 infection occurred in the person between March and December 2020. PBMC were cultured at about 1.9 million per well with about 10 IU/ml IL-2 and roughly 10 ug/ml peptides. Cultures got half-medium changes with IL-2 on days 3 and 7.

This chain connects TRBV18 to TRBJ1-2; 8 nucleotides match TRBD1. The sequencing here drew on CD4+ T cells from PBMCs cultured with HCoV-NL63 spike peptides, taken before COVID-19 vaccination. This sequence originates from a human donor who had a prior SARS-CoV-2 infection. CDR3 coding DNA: TGTGCCAGCTCCCAATCGGAGGGACAGGATAATGGCTACACCTTC. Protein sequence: CASSQSEGQDNGYTF.